The source of this T cell receptor (beta chain) is a study of shared T cell receptors in the human thymus. Remarks on this clone: One end of the junction fails to match germline, which may point to a read error.

The CDR3 is made up of 12 amino acids. CDR1 is SGHRS and CDR2 is YFSETQ in the germline V gene. Generated by immunoSEQ multiplex PCR, the TCRdb table keeps only in-frame clones and is missing some. The sample contains about 540,000 clones, around 78% of which appear only once. This sample was shared with a second study, whose subject was human thymus T cells. That paper states: What appeared biased in thymic and blood repertoires was the usage of V and J genes. Highly overlapping thymic repertoires in unrelated individuals were reported by related research.

This chain connects TRBV5-1 to TRBJ2-3; weak D call: TRBD2 (6 bases). Sample: thymocytes. The sequence derives from a boy under two years old with a congenital heart defect. DNA of the CDR3: TGCGCCAGCAGCTTGGGCCTAGCGCCCCATCACTTT. Amino acid sequence: CASSLGLAPHHF.